One and the same sample provided the 21 T cell receptor beta chains below, sequenced in a study of blood T cell repertoires in COVID-19. Profiling relied on immunoSEQ multiplex PCR, and the TCRdb table lists in-frame clones only, not all of them. The table lists 110,000 to 150,000 clones, under 80% of them singletons, with less than 5.5% in the top ten. Sequenced: peripheral blood. The receptors were gathered from a man in his 60s with acute or convalescent COVID-19.

This clone was seen just once. The V and J genes are TRBV14 and TRBJ1-4; 9 positions match TRBD1. The CDR3 is made up of 17 amino acids. In germline, CDR1 is SGHDN, CDR2 FVKESK. Trimming removed 5 bases from V and 1 base from J; junction bases left unmatched: 8. CDR3 bases: TGTGCCAGCAGCAACCGGGACAGGGCCCGAACTAATGAAAAACTGTTTTTT. Its translation is CASSNRDRARTNEKLFF.

This chain's CDR3 is CASSSTSGTATYEQYF. DNA for the CDR3: TGTGCCAGCAGCTCGACTAGCGGGACGGCCACCTACGAGCAGTACTTC. The V and J genes are TRBV11-2 and TRBJ2-7; 11 bases match TRBD2. This CDR3 has 16 amino acids. V lost 4 bases to trimming and J lost 2 bases; unmatched junction nucleotides: 7. The germline V gene has CDR1 SGHAT and CDR2 FQNNGV.

This clone was seen only once. The CDR3 reads CASSLEAGVPTYEQYF. DNA for the CDR3: TGCGCCAGCAGCTTGGAGGCAGGGGTCCCTACCTACGAGCAGTACTTC. The gene calls are TRBV5-1 and TRBJ2-7, with TRBD1 as a possible D gene (6 bases). Germline V gene sequence: CDR1 SGHRS, CDR2 YFSETQ. The CDR3 extends over 16 amino acids. Trimming pared 0 bases from V and 2 bases from J, leaving 15 bases between.

The chain employs TRBV27 and TRBJ2-3, with a weak D call TRBD2 (7 bases). Germline V gene data show CDR1 as MNHEY and CDR2 as SMNVEV (reference sequence). CDR3 length equals 15 residues. V lost 7 bases and J 3 bases, leaving 17 bases between the germline ends. For the CDR3, the DNA is TGTGCCAGCATCAATTCACAGGGAGGGACAGATACGCAGTATTTT. Protein sequence: CASINSQGGTDTQYF.

J is TRBJ2-5 and V is TRBV6-6; D gene ambiguous. CDR1 MNHNY and CDR2 SVGAGI come from the germline V gene (reference sequence). V dropped 4 bases and J dropped 3 bases, with 3 bases sitting between them. The CDR3 length is 11 residues. The CDR3 loop is CASSSEETQYF. The DNA for the CDR3 is TGTGCCAGCAGTTCCGAAGAGACCCAGTACTTC.

V usage is TRBV7-8 and J usage is TRBJ2-1; 7 bases are a match to TRBD2. J was trimmed by 0 bases and V by 7 bases; bases with no gene match: 9. Germline V CDR1 and CDR2: SGHVS, FQNEAQ. The CDR3 is 16 amino acids. In nucleotides, the CDR3 is TGTGCCAGCAACCCCCCTAGCGGTACCTCCTACAATGAGCAGTTCTTC. Encoded protein: CASNPPSGTSYNEQFF.

The genes are TRBV5-4 and TRBJ2-5; D is possibly TRBD2 (6 bases). The CDR3 totals 13 residues. The ends were cut back, 4 bases at V and 6 bases at J, with 13 bases in the middle. The germline CDR1 and CDR2 sequences are SGHNT and YYREEE (reference sequence). The CDR3 protein is CASSTRDSKTQYF. The CDR3 region has the DNA TGTGCCAGCAGCACCCGGGACTCCAAGACCCAGTACTTC.

The gene calls are TRBV7-8 and TRBJ2-7; the D gene is possibly TRBD2 (5 bases). V lost 5 bases, J lost 7 bases, and 12 bases lay in between. This CDR3 is built from 12 residues. CDR1 SGHVS and CDR2 FQNEAQ come from the germline V gene. The CDR3, as DNA: TGTGCCAGCAGCGTTAGCGCCTCAGAGCAGTACTTC. Amino acids: CASSVSASEQYF.

As concerns this clone: A junction end diverges from the germline sequence, so it may reflect a read error. The J gene is TRBJ2-1, the V gene TRBV7-9; 16 bases fit TRBD2. This CDR3 has 19 residues. The V gene's germline CDR1 is SEHNR and CDR2 FQNEAQ (reference sequence). The DNA for the CDR3 is TGTGCCAGCAGCTTGGGACTAGCGGGAGGGCCAAACTCCAACAATGAGCAGTTCTTC. Amino acid sequence: CASSLGLAGGPNSNNEQFF.

The V call is TRBV10-3, the J call TRBJ1-6; TRBD1 agrees at 7 bases. The CDR3 extends over 16 amino acids. The junction had 8 bases not matched to a gene; V was cut back by 2 bases and J by 7 bases. In germline, CDR1 is ENHRY, CDR2 SYGVKD. CDR3 in amino acids: CAISEAGTEENSPLHF. The CDR3 region has the DNA TGTGCCATCAGTGAGGCAGGGACAGAAGAAAATTCACCCCTCCACTTT.

The chain joins TRBV21-1 to TRBJ1-4; TRBD1 is the table's D call and was not checked against the DNA. TRBV21-1 is flagged as a pseudogene. The CDR3 is 19 amino acids. The CDR3 bases are TGTGCCAGCAGCAAATTAGGGGACAGGTTGGCACCAACTAATGAAAAACTGTTTTTT. This codes for CASSKLGDRLAPTNEKLFF.

The V call is TRBV7-9, the J call TRBJ2-2, with D possibly TRBD1 on 5 matching bases. The CDR3 covers 16 residues. Germline V gives CDR1 SEHNR, CDR2 FQNEAQ (reference sequence). Trimming took off 3 bases at V and 0 bases at J, with 11 bases between the two ends. Here the CDR3 DNA reads TGTGCCAGCAGCTTTGGGGCAGCCGCGAACACCGGGGAGCTGTTTTTT. Amino acids: CASSFGAAANTGELFF.

This chain connects TRBV4-1 to TRBJ2-3; 16 nucleotides agree with TRBD2. The germline CDR1 and CDR2 sequences are MGHRA and YSYEKL. There are 19 residues in the CDR3. The trim removed 1 base at V and 2 bases at J, leaving 6 bases unmatched. CDR3 nucleotide sequence: TGCGCCAGCAGCCAAGTGGGACTAGCGGGAGGGCGACTCACAGATACGCAGTATTTT. Protein product: CASSQVGLAGGRLTDTQYF.

V and J are TRBV19 and TRBJ2-7; 7 bases map to TRBD1. CDR1 and CDR2 from the germline V gene are LNHDA and SQIVND (reference sequence). This CDR3 has 14 residues. After removal of 6 bases from V and 2 bases from J, the junction contained 7 bases not matched to a gene. The CDR3 protein is CASSSTGFPYEQYF. Here the CDR3 DNA reads TGTGCCAGTAGCTCGACAGGGTTCCCCTACGAGCAGTACTTC. Full variable domain (outside the CDR3, taken from reference TRBV19 and TRBJ2-7): DGGITQSPKYLFRKEGQNVTLSCEQNLNHDAMYWYRQDPGQGLRLIYYSQIVNDFQKGDIAEGYSVSREKKESFPLTVTSAQKNPTAFYLCASSSTGFPYEQYFGPGTRLTVT.

The rearrangement uses TRBV15 and TRBJ2-1; tentative D call: TRBD1 (6 bases). This CDR3 spans 15 amino acids. V was clipped by 3 bases and J by 1 base, with 10 bases between them. Germline V gene data show CDR1 as LNHNV and CDR2 as YYDKDF (reference sequence). In DNA form, the CDR3 reads TGTGCCACCAGCAGCGACAGGCCATCCTACAATGAGCAGTTCTTC. Translation: CATSSDRPSYNEQFF.

This clone was detected ten times or more. The chain employs TRBV27 and TRBJ1-1, with 7 bases matching TRBD1. J was trimmed by 8 bases and V by 3 bases; bases with no gene match: 3. Germline-derived CDR1 and CDR2 are MNHEY and SMNVEV (reference sequence). The CDR3 is 12 residues long. The CDR3, as DNA: TGTGCCAGCAGTTTCTGGGGACAGGAAGCTTTCTTT. Translation gives CASSFWGQEAFF.

As DNA, the CDR3 is TGTGCTAGTGGTTTGGGACAGGAGACAGATACGCAGTATTTT. This codes for CASGLGQETDTQYF. V usage is TRBV12-5 and J usage is TRBJ2-3; D perhaps matches TRBD1 (6 bases). V gave up 1 base and J gave up 3 bases, with 8 bases separating them. Per germline, CDR1 LGHNT and CDR2 FRNRAP. This CDR3 spans 14 amino acids.

The chain employs TRBV5-1 and TRBJ1-6, with 7 bases identical to TRBD1. V was pared by 2 bases and J by 8 bases, with 4 bases of the junction left unmatched. In germline, CDR1 is SGHRS, CDR2 YFSETQ. The CDR3 length is 14 residues. CDR3 residues: CASSFKGGDSPLHF. The CDR3 DNA is TGCGCCAGCAGCTTTAAAGGGGGCGATTCACCCCTCCACTTT. The variable domain in full, with the rest retrieved from reference TRBV5-1 and TRBJ1-6, is KAGVTQTPRYLIKTRGQQVTLSCSPISGHRSVSWYQQTPGQGLQFLFEYFSETQRNKGNFPGRFSGRQFSNSRSEMNVSTLELGDSALYLCASSFKGGDSPLHFGNGTRLTVT.

The chain recombines TRBV7-3 with TRBJ2-1, with 10 bases aligning to TRBD2. Germline V lookup: CDR1 SGHTA, CDR2 FQGTGA. Trimming removed 2 bases from V and 8 bases from J; junction bases left unmatched: 6. This CDR3 has 15 amino acids. The CDR3 spells CASSLGLAEWDEQFF. The CDR3 DNA reads as TGTGCCAGCAGCTTAGGACTAGCGGAGTGGGATGAGCAGTTCTTC.

A word on this clone: This specimen includes other DNA sequences encoding the same CDR3. This rearrangement joins TRBV5-1 to TRBJ2-3; 9 nucleotides align to TRBD1. Germline assignment: CDR1 SGHRS and CDR2 YFSETQ. CDR3 length: 14 residues. The V and J ends lost 0 bases and 4 bases, in that order; junction bases with no gene match: 0. This chain's CDR3 is CASSLGDRADTQYF. In DNA, the CDR3 is TGCGCCAGCAGCTTGGGGGACAGGGCAGATACGCAGTATTTT.

As for this clone: Sequence at one end of the junction differs from germline and may be a read error. This chain uses TRBV7-7 with TRBJ2-5; D is uncertain. CDR1 and CDR2 (germline): SSHAT, FNYEAQ (reference sequence). This CDR3 comprises 14 residues. The CDR3 DNA reads as TGTGCTAGCAGCTTAGCCGGTAGTCACGAGACCCAGTACTTC. Protein: CASSLAGSHETQYF. The whole variable domain, remainder taken from reference TRBV7-7 and TRBJ2-5, is GAGVSQSPRYKVTKRGQDVTLRCDPISSHATLYWYQQALGQGPEFLTYFNYEAQPDKSGLPSDRFSAERPEGSISTLTIQRTEQRDSAMYRCASSLAGSHETQYFGPGTRLLVL.